A selection of T cell receptor beta chains follows, all from one sample in a study of identical twins. MiXCR, applied by TCRdb to the 5' RACE reads, yields one record per CDR3 protein. The sample has 1.5 million or so distinct CDR3 sequences; 25% to 35% are singletons. The source material was cord blood. These receptors came from a newborn girl in good health. The CDR3 runs from the conserved cysteine through the conserved F or W. Fields, in order: clone size, V gene, J gene, D gene, CDR3 protein, CDR3 DNA. D genes are given only for firm matches. Not all rows give a size; the values are once, few, many and, for expanded clones, a class.

.	TRBV6-5	TRBJ2-1	TRBD2	CASSYSRVEPAGEHEQFF	TGTGCCAGCAGTTACTCGAGGGTTGAGCCAGCGGGAGAACATGAGCAGTTCTTC
.	TRBV6-1	TRBJ2-1	TRBD2	CASSEVAGSYNEQFF	TGTGCCAGCAGTGAAGTAGCGGGGTCCTACAATGAGCAGTTCTTC
few	TRBV12-5	TRBJ2-1	.	CASGFGGTEQFF	TGTGCTAGTGGTTTTGGGGGAACTGAGCAGTTCTTC
.	TRBV2	TRBJ2-7	TRBD2	CASSPGLVYYEQYF	TGTGCCAGCAGTCCGGGACTAGTGTACTACGAGCAGTACTTC
.	TRBV6-6	TRBJ2-1	.	CASSPPGARSYNEQFF	TGTGCCAGCAGCCCCCCCGGGGCCCGCTCCTACAATGAGCAGTTCTTC
few	TRBV25-1	TRBJ1-2	.	CASSESGVTRVGYTF	TGTGCCAGCAGTGAATCTGGAGTTACCAGGGTCGGCTACACCTTC
.	TRBV9	TRBJ1-2	.	CASSLFAYGYTF	TGTGCCAGCAGCCTCTTCGCCTATGGCTACACCTTC
.	TRBV27	TRBJ1-1	TRBD1	CASKGQGEWNTEAFF	TGTGCCAGCAAAGGGCAGGGGGAATGGAACACTGAAGCTTTCTTT
few	TRBV29-1	TRBJ2-3	.	CSVDQGGTDTQYF	TGCAGCGTTGATCAGGGCGGCACAGATACGCAGTATTTT
few	TRBV18	TRBJ1-4	.	CASSPGTSEKLFF	TGTGCCAGCTCACCAGGGACCTCTGAAAAACTGTTTTTT
many	TRBV7-9	TRBJ1-1	.	CASSLMGNTEAFF	TGTGCCAGCAGCTTAATGGGGAACACTGAAGCTTTCTTT
.	TRBV10-3	TRBJ2-6	TRBD1	CAISGSIGTGTPGANVLTF	TGTGCCATCAGTGGGTCTATTGGGACAGGGACCCCTGGGGCCAACGTCCTGACTTTC
.	TRBV20-1	TRBJ2-1	.	CSARVAATPYNEQFF	TGCAGTGCTAGAGTGGCTGCAACCCCCTACAATGAGCAGTTCTTC
.	TRBV16	TRBJ1-2	TRBD1	CASSLPRQGAPDYGYTF	TGTGCCAGCAGCCTTCCCAGACAGGGGGCGCCTGACTATGGCTACACCTTC
few	TRBV11-1	TRBJ1-1	.	CASSFTPGAEAFF	TGTGCCAGCAGCTTTACCCCGGGCGCTGAAGCTTTCTTT
.	TRBV13	TRBJ2-3	TRBD2	CASSLTSGGADTQCF	TGTGCCAGCAGCTTGACTAGCGGGGGGGCAGATACGCAGTGTTTT
few	TRBV3-1	TRBJ2-1	.	CASSQWGDEQFF	TGTGCCAGCAGCCAATGGGGGGATGAGCAGTTCTTC
many	TRBV5-1	TRBJ2-1	.	CASSSLNSYNEQFF	TGCGCCAGCAGCTCACTCAACTCCTACAATGAGCAGTTCTTC
.	TRBV2	TRBJ1-5	.	CASCCPGQRTSFHQPQHF	TGTGCCAGCTGCTGTCCGGGACAAAGAACCTCATTCCATCAGCCCCAGCATTTT
many	TRBV5-1	TRBJ1-2	TRBD1	CASRDRYYGYTF	TGCGCCAGCAGGGACAGGTACTATGGCTACACCTTC
.	TRBV7-6	TRBJ1-1	.	CASSPQSGEAFF	TGTGCCAGCAGCCCCCAGTCGGGAGAAGCTTTCTTT
.	TRBV4-2	TRBJ1-1	.	CTSSQDHRDTEAFF	TGTACCAGCAGCCAAGATCACAGGGACACTGAAGCTTTCTTT
few	TRBV7-2	TRBJ2-1	.	CASSLYQSSYNEQFF	TGTGCCAGCAGCCTATACCAGAGCTCCTACAATGAGCAGTTCTTC
few	TRBV28	TRBJ1-2	.	CASSPSPGQGSYGYTF	TGTGCCAGCAGTCCCTCCCCGGGGCAGGGAAGTTATGGCTACACCTTC
many	TRBV25-1	TRBJ2-5	.	CASSEYRETQYF	TGTGCCAGCAGTGAATATAGGGAGACCCAGTACTTC
.	TRBV10-3	TRBJ2-3	.	CAISEPGPYSTDTQYF	TGTGCCATCAGTGAGCCCGGGCCTTATAGCACAGATACGCAGTATTTT
.	TRBV20-1	TRBJ2-7	.	CSAREKKGQYF	TGCAGTGCCAGGGAGAAGAAGGGGCAGTACTTC
few	TRBV7-9	TRBJ1-5	.	CASSLGGGGSGNQPQHF	TGTGCCAGCAGCTTAGGGGGTGGGGGATCTGGCAATCAGCCCCAGCATTTT
few	TRBV5-1	TRBJ2-3	.	CASSLGLDAKRADTQYF	TGCGCCAGCAGCTTGGGACTGGACGCTAAAAGGGCAGATACGCAGTATTTT
.	TRBV5-1	TRBJ2-3	TRBD2	CATRGVSGGPLASTDTQYF	TGCGCCACCCGAGGAGTGAGCGGGGGGCCACTCGCTAGCACAGATACGCAGTATTTT
.	TRBV9	TRBJ2-5	.	CASSVEGNGSGQETQYF	TGTGCCAGCAGCGTAGAGGGCAACGGTAGTGGTCAAGAGACCCAGTACTTC
.	TRBV5-1	TRBJ2-7	TRBD2	CASSLLGGRAEQYF	TGCGCCAGCAGCTTGTTGGGCGGGAGGGCTGAGCAGTACTTC
.	TRBV29-1	TRBJ1-2	.	CGVARADYGYTF	TGCGGCGTTGCGCGGGCAGACTATGGCTACACCTTC